This TCR beta chain derives from a study of T cells in Graves' hyperthyroidism and ophthalmopathy (dated by TCRdb to between 2018 and 2021). Describing the broader study: Peripheral blood samples were taken at initial diagnosis, before any treatment was given. After sampling, hyperthyroidism patients received methimazole starting at 30 mg daily, and ophthalmopathy patients received high-dose intravenous methylprednisolone. TCR V-J signatures able to tell the groups apart were searched for in a discovery cohort of approximately 95 patients, of whom 43 had Graves' ophthalmopathy and 57 had stable Graves' hyperthyroidism. The 85 to 100 discovery patients were divided at random into training and test sets in a 7:3 ratio. Prospective prediction of ophthalmopathy was tested in an independent validation cohort consisting of 18 hyperthyroidism patients and some 15 patients who later progressed to ophthalmopathy. TCR Vbeta CDR3 sequencing of around 130 peripheral blood samples (around 45 ophthalmopathy, 75 hyperthyroidism and approximately 17 progressor patients) is reported in the paper. In addition, the study compared T-cell repertoires in thyroid tissue and in blood from about 6 Graves' hyperthyroidism patients. What the research found in general, with its limitations: Sample size was not statistically predetermined, and investigators were not blinded to group allocation. Ophthalmopathy was separated from stable hyperthyroidism by a 13 V-J signature model, with just over 85% sensitivity and 81% to 82% specificity obtained in cross-validation and 80%/75% obtained in testing. Most expanded thyroid clonotypes (frequency above 0.001) were also detected in blood, a finding suggesting that blood repertoires may reflect thyroid immune responses. In validation, progression to ophthalmopathy was predicted by the model with 70% to 71% sensitivity and under 85% specificity, a median of 6.5 months before onset.

Only a few counts were recorded for this clonotype. Its antigen target is currently unknown. Base qualities are not recorded, but no much larger clone differs from it by a single base. From cysteine to phenylalanine, the CDR3 is 14 amino acids long. Only the CDR3 DNA is retained, 42 bases long and in frame from the first base. The trim is 4 bases for V and 5 bases for J, with a gap of 12 bases between the germline ends. The CDR1 and CDR2 encoded by the germline V gene (reference sequence) are LNHNV and YYDKDF. The TCR beta CDR3 regions were amplified from RNA transcripts. The TCR CDR3 was subjected to a first round of RT-PCR using the HTBI primer set and the Qiagen OneStep RT-PCR kit. A second multiplex PCR round built the libraries, followed by size selection and purification. Paired-end sequencing of the libraries was performed with 100 bp reads on an Illumina HiSeq2000. In the authors' own workflow: SOAPnuke was used to process the raw data, removing reads that contained adapters or uncalled bases, had a mean Phred below 15, or lacked an exact match to the constant primer or identifier. High-quality paired reads were merged with COPE v1.2.5, and unique nucleotide sequences were defined as clonotypes. Clonotypes were aligned to IMGT TRBV, TRBD and TRBJ reference segments using MiTCR v1.1. The analysis included only V-J combinations with a frequency above 0.0001, which together covered around 99% of the repertoires. A TCS score was defined as the ratio of F50 (clonal expansion) to E x V (chaos), with BLOSUM62-based TCRdist applied between CDR3 peptides within each V-J. Welch's t-statistics and random forest reduced 450 to 600 V-J features to 10 to 15, which were used in a naive Bayes classifier (R e1071). TCRdb ran its own pipeline on the public reads, namely fastp trimming at Q25 and MiXCR clone calling, and kept in-frame beta chains. When rows share a CDR3 protein, they turn into one entry using the most common DNA and genes. TCRdb, not the authors, supplied the V and J calls. Recorded for this sample are some 600,000 distinct CDR3 sequences; more than 11% of them occurred a single time. The biggest ten clones account for around 5.4% of the sample.

Hyperthyroidism patients were aged 18 to 65 years and newly diagnosed, with disease duration of less than 2 months. The study excluded patients with uncontrolled infections, other autoimmune diseases, pregnancy or lactation. Diagnoses were established on the basis of clinical symptoms, serum thyroxine and TRAb, thyroid ultrasound, and orbital computed tomography. For progressor patients, blood was drawn at the first diagnosis of hyperthyroidism, before any ophthalmopathy symptoms had appeared. PBMCs were isolated from around 10 ml of fresh peripheral blood by Ficoll-Paque density gradient centrifugation. Progressor patients were initially diagnosed with Graves' hyperthyroidism and developed ophthalmopathy during follow-up. Trizol reagent was used to extract total RNA, and RNA quality was then checked on an Agilent 2100 Bioanalyzer.

The sample was blood. This sequence uses TRBV15 and TRBJ1-5; a tentative D call is TRBD1 (5 bases match). This receptor was obtained from a woman aged 30 to 39 with Graves' hyperthyroidism that later progressed to Graves' ophthalmopathy. The CDR3 reads CATSTSRGHQPQHF. The bases read TGTGCCACCAGCACCAGCCGGGGCCATCAGCCCCAGCATTTT.